This T cell receptor beta chain was recorded in a study of cytomegalovirus exposure and HLA in healthy donors. The validation cohort, a group of over a hundred subjects, included the donors and was separate from the roughly 600-subject first cohort. On this clone: The antigen remains undetermined.

Sequencing used immunoSEQ multiplex PCR; TCRdb keeps in-frame clones, though not all of them. Of over 85,000 clones listed, about 94% are singletons. Germline V CDR1 and CDR2: SNHLY, FYNNEI. V was pared by 4 bases and J by 9 bases, with 6 bases of the junction left unmatched. The CDR3 length is 15 residues. Points from the study as a whole: The classifier reportedly diagnosed cytomegalovirus status with high sensitivity and specificity. In a later analysis, first-cohort TCR clusters were found to tend to co-occur in the approximately 120 validation repertoires. The study put 160 or so TCR beta chains on its list as cytomegalovirus-associated.

The sequence derives from a woman under 30 in good health and CMV-seronegative. The rearrangement links TRBV2 to TRBJ2-4; 13 bases line up with TRBD2. The sequencing sample was made of PBMCs. The CDR3 DNA reads TGTGCCAGCAGTGGGACTAGCGGGGGCGAGGGCATTCAGTACTTC. Residues: CASSGTSGGEGIQYF.